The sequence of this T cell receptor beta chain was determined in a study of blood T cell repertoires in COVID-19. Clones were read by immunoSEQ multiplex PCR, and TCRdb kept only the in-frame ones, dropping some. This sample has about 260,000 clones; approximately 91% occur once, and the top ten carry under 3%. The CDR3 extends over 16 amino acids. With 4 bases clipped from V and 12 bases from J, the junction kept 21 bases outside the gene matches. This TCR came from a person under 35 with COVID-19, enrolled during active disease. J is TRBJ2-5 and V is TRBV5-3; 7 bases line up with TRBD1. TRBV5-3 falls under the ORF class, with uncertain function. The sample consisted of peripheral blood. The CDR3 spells CARSHTGAYPPGPKYF. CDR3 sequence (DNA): TGTGCCAGAAGCCATACAGGGGCGTATCCCCCGGGGCCCAAGTACTTC.